Listed below are T cell receptor beta chains from one sample, sequenced in a study of Ad26.COV2.S vaccination and SARS-CoV-2 variants. Some clones are missing from TCRdb's copy, which holds only in-frame ones; the method was immunoSEQ multiplex PCR. This table holds a few hundred thousand clones, approximately 87% found once. The sample was peripheral blood, taken in a trial of Ad26.COV2.S vaccine versus placebo. The receptors stem from a person between 18 and 59 years old who received the Ad26.COV2.S COVID-19 vaccine or a placebo. CDR3s include the opening cysteine and the closing phenylalanine or tryptophan. The order of the fields is V gene, D gene, J gene, clone size, CDR3 protein, CDR3 DNA. D genes are given only for firm matches. Size is stated for part of the rows, as once, few or many counts, or as a class when the clone is expanded.

v_call: TRBV7-9; d_call: TRBD2; j_call: TRBJ2-1; clone_size: .; cdr3_aa: CASSRLAQDNEQFF; cdr3_nt: TGTGCCAGCAGCCGACTAGCGCAGGACAATGAGCAGTTCTTC
v_call: TRBV29-1; d_call: .; j_call: TRBJ2-7; clone_size: once; cdr3_aa: CSVAGEYEQYF; cdr3_nt: TGCAGCGTTGCAGGGGAGTACGAGCAGTACTTC
v_call: TRBV19; d_call: .; j_call: TRBJ1-5; clone_size: .; cdr3_aa: CASSVQGVGNQPQHF; cdr3_nt: TGTGCCAGTAGCGTCCAGGGTGTAGGCAATCAGCCCCAGCATTTT
v_call: TRBV4-3; d_call: .; j_call: TRBJ2-3; clone_size: .; cdr3_aa: CASSQGRSPDTQYF; cdr3_nt: TGCGCCAGCAGCCAAGGTCGGTCACCCGATACGCAGTATTTT
v_call: TRBV27; d_call: .; j_call: TRBJ2-2; clone_size: few; cdr3_aa: CARGELFF; cdr3_nt: TGTGCTAGAGGGGAGCTGTTTTTT
v_call: TRBV28; d_call: .; j_call: TRBJ2-7; clone_size: .; cdr3_aa: CASSPPLSGKDEQYF; cdr3_nt: TGTGCCAGCAGCCCCCCTCTGTCAGGGAAGGACGAGCAGTACTTC
v_call: TRBV19; d_call: TRBD1; j_call: TRBJ1-1; clone_size: .; cdr3_aa: CASSIPDRGVNTEAFF; cdr3_nt: TGTGCCAGTAGTATTCCGGACAGGGGGGTGAACACTGAAGCTTTCTTT
v_call: TRBV4-3; d_call: .; j_call: TRBJ2-7; clone_size: .; cdr3_aa: CASSQEVSRFRKYEQYF; cdr3_nt: TGCGCCAGCAGCCAAGAGGTATCGCGGTTTCGGAAATACGAGCAGTACTTC
v_call: TRBV4-1; d_call: TRBD1; j_call: TRBJ1-2; clone_size: once; cdr3_aa: CASSQARTGISGGYTF; cdr3_nt: TGCGCCAGCAGCCAAGCCCGGACAGGCATCTCAGGTGGCTACACCTTC
v_call: TRBV15; d_call: .; j_call: TRBJ2-5; clone_size: .; cdr3_aa: CATSSQGFMETQYF; cdr3_nt: TGTGCCACCAGCAGTCAGGGTTTCATGGAGACCCAGTACTTC
v_call: TRBV7-9; d_call: .; j_call: TRBJ2-5; clone_size: once; cdr3_aa: CASSFPANQETQYF; cdr3_nt: TGTGCCAGCAGCTTCCCGGCTAACCAAGAGACCCAGTACTTC
v_call: TRBV7-3; d_call: TRBD1; j_call: TRBJ2-7; clone_size: few; cdr3_aa: CASSSSGGHEQYF; cdr3_nt: TGTGCCAGCAGCTCCTCAGGGGGCCACGAGCAGTACTTC
v_call: TRBV7-9; d_call: TRBD1; j_call: TRBJ1-1; clone_size: .; cdr3_aa: CASSLGTGMNTEAFF; cdr3_nt: TGTGCCAGCAGCCTGGGGACAGGCATGAACACTGAAGCTTTCTTT
v_call: TRBV5-1; d_call: TRBD1; j_call: TRBJ2-4; clone_size: .; cdr3_aa: CASSFGQGNIQYF; cdr3_nt: TGCGCCAGCAGCTTCGGACAGGGGAACATTCAGTACTTC
v_call: TRBV14; d_call: TRBD2; j_call: TRBJ2-3; clone_size: .; cdr3_aa: CASSPRLAGDTQYF; cdr3_nt: TGTGCCAGCAGCCCTCGACTAGCTGGAGATACGCAGTATTTT
v_call: TRBV5-1; d_call: TRBD2; j_call: TRBJ2-1; clone_size: .; cdr3_aa: CASSLIAGATYNEQFF; cdr3_nt: TGCGCCAGCAGCTTAATAGCGGGGGCGACCTACAATGAGCAGTTCTTC
v_call: TRBV4-2; d_call: TRBD1; j_call: TRBJ1-1; clone_size: .; cdr3_aa: CASSQVQGDSMNTEAFF; cdr3_nt: TGTGCCAGCAGCCAAGTACAGGGGGACTCTATGAACACTGAAGCTTTCTTT
v_call: TRBV10-3; d_call: .; j_call: TRBJ2-1; clone_size: .; cdr3_aa: CAINRVAGEGVNEQFF; cdr3_nt: TGTGCCATCAACAGGGTTGCAGGGGAAGGGGTCAATGAGCAGTTCTTC
v_call: TRBV7-9; d_call: .; j_call: TRBJ1-1; clone_size: .; cdr3_aa: CASSLLPRTKGTEAFF; cdr3_nt: TGTGCCAGCAGCTTACTGCCAAGGACAAAGGGCACTGAAGCTTTCTTT
v_call: TRBV7-9; d_call: .; j_call: TRBJ1-2; clone_size: once; cdr3_aa: CASSLDSRRNYGYTF; cdr3_nt: TGTGCCAGCAGCTTAGATTCCCGTCGTAACTATGGCTACACCTTC
v_call: TRBV10-3; d_call: TRBD2; j_call: TRBJ2-7; clone_size: .; cdr3_aa: CAISERGGGSYEQYF; cdr3_nt: TGTGCCATCAGTGAGAGGGGCGGGGGGTCCTACGAGCAGTACTTC
v_call: TRBV9; d_call: .; j_call: TRBJ1-2; clone_size: .; cdr3_aa: CASSAGPANYGYTF; cdr3_nt: TGTGCCAGCAGCGCCGGACCCGCTAACTATGGCTACACCTTC
v_call: TRBV2; d_call: .; j_call: TRBJ1-2; clone_size: .; cdr3_aa: CASKWAMVGGNYGYTF; cdr3_nt: TGTGCCAGCAAATGGGCGATGGTAGGGGGGAACTATGGCTACACCTTC
v_call: TRBV4-1; d_call: .; j_call: TRBJ1-2; clone_size: .; cdr3_aa: CASSRPDILDGYTF; cdr3_nt: TGCGCCAGCAGCCGACCGGACATCCTTGATGGCTACACCTTC
v_call: TRBV18; d_call: TRBD2; j_call: TRBJ2-3; clone_size: .; cdr3_aa: CASSPSPPSGGDTQYF; cdr3_nt: TGTGCCAGCTCCCCCTCGCCCCCTAGCGGGGGAGATACGCAGTATTTT
v_call: TRBV4-3; d_call: .; j_call: TRBJ1-1; clone_size: .; cdr3_aa: CASSQDRQGHTEAFF; cdr3_nt: TGCGCCAGCAGCCAAGATAGGCAGGGCCACACTGAAGCTTTCTTT
v_call: TRBV12-5; d_call: .; j_call: TRBJ1-2; clone_size: .; cdr3_aa: CASARSDDVTNYGYTF; cdr3_nt: TGTGCTAGTGCCCGCTCTGACGACGTAACGAACTATGGCTACACCTTC
v_call: TRBV6-5; d_call: TRBD1; j_call: TRBJ1-2; clone_size: .; cdr3_aa: CASSQGAGLYGYTF; cdr3_nt: TGTGCCAGCAGCCAGGGGGCCGGACTGTATGGCTACACCTTC
v_call: TRBV10-1; d_call: .; j_call: TRBJ1-6; clone_size: .; cdr3_aa: CASSEFRNSPLHF; cdr3_nt: TGCGCCAGCAGTGAGTTTCGGAATTCACCCCTCCACTTT
v_call: TRBV7-8; d_call: TRBD1; j_call: TRBJ2-3; clone_size: .; cdr3_aa: CASSYDRAWDTQYF; cdr3_nt: TGTGCCAGCAGTTACGACAGGGCGTGGGATACGCAGTATTTT
v_call: TRBV28; d_call: .; j_call: TRBJ1-2; clone_size: .; cdr3_aa: CASSLDVEGYTF; cdr3_nt: TGTGCCAGCAGTCTGGACGTGGAAGGCTACACCTTC
v_call: TRBV7-3; d_call: TRBD1; j_call: TRBJ1-1; clone_size: .; cdr3_aa: CASSSGQGRGTEAFF; cdr3_nt: TGTGCCAGCAGCTCAGGACAGGGGAGAGGGACTGAAGCTTTCTTT
v_call: TRBV18; d_call: TRBD1; j_call: TRBJ1-5; clone_size: .; cdr3_aa: CASSDRGSNQPQHF; cdr3_nt: TGTGCCAGCTCGGACAGGGGGAGCAATCAGCCCCAGCATTTT
v_call: TRBV7-2; d_call: TRBD1; j_call: TRBJ2-4; clone_size: .; cdr3_aa: CASSLVGRGRGNIQYF; cdr3_nt: TGTGCCAGCAGCTTAGTTGGTAGGGGGCGCGGAAACATTCAGTACTTC
v_call: TRBV6-5; d_call: .; j_call: TRBJ1-3; clone_size: .; cdr3_aa: CASSPDSATGNTIYF; cdr3_nt: TGTGCCAGCAGTCCGGACAGCGCGACTGGAAACACCATATATTTT
v_call: TRBV5-1; d_call: .; j_call: TRBJ2-7; clone_size: few; cdr3_aa: CASSLEGRGSYEQYF; cdr3_nt: TGCGCCAGCAGCTTGGAGGGACGGGGTTCCTACGAGCAGTACTTC
v_call: TRBV7-2; d_call: .; j_call: TRBJ2-7; clone_size: .; cdr3_aa: CASSLGRGGAYEQYF; cdr3_nt: TGTGCCAGCAGCTTAGGCAGGGGAGGGGCCTACGAGCAGTACTTC
v_call: TRBV4-3; d_call: TRBD1; j_call: TRBJ1-2; clone_size: once; cdr3_aa: CASSQDRTGVDGYTF; cdr3_nt: TGCGCCAGCAGCCAGGATCGCACAGGGGTCGATGGCTACACCTTC
v_call: TRBV24-1; d_call: .; j_call: TRBJ2-7; clone_size: .; cdr3_aa: CATSDWRSSYEQYF; cdr3_nt: TGTGCCACCAGTGATTGGCGCAGCTCCTACGAGCAGTACTTC
v_call: TRBV5-1; d_call: .; j_call: TRBJ2-5; clone_size: .; cdr3_aa: CASSLAVGVQETQYF; cdr3_nt: TGCGCCAGCAGCTTGGCCGTCGGAGTGCAAGAGACCCAGTACTTC
v_call: TRBV7-9; d_call: .; j_call: TRBJ1-1; clone_size: .; cdr3_aa: CASSLVEGPGPEAFF; cdr3_nt: TGTGCCAGCAGCTTAGTGGAGGGTCCTGGGCCGGAAGCTTTCTTT
v_call: TRBV5-4; d_call: .; j_call: TRBJ1-2; clone_size: .; cdr3_aa: CASSLVGEGYGYTF; cdr3_nt: TGTGCCAGCAGCTTGGTAGGGGAAGGCTATGGCTACACCTTC
v_call: TRBV19; d_call: TRBD1; j_call: TRBJ1-5; clone_size: .; cdr3_aa: CASSIGTGFNQPQHF; cdr3_nt: TGTGCCAGTAGTATCGGGACAGGGTTCAATCAGCCCCAGCATTTT
v_call: TRBV3-1/TRBV3-2; d_call: TRBD1; j_call: TRBJ2-5; clone_size: .; cdr3_aa: CASSLGGWETQYF; cdr3_nt: TGTGCCAGCAGCCTAGGGGGCTGGGAGACCCAGTACTTC
v_call: TRBV4-2; d_call: .; j_call: TRBJ1-2; clone_size: few; cdr3_aa: CASSQERVRDGFEYGYTF; cdr3_nt: TGTGCCAGCAGCCAAGAGAGAGTCCGAGACGGGTTTGAGTATGGCTACACCTTC
v_call: TRBV7-2; d_call: TRBD2; j_call: TRBJ2-7; clone_size: once; cdr3_aa: CASSAGSGVREQYF; cdr3_nt: TGTGCCAGCTCCGCTGGTAGCGGGGTTCGTGAGCAGTACTTC
v_call: TRBV18; d_call: .; j_call: TRBJ2-3; clone_size: .; cdr3_aa: CASSPQSTSTDTQYF; cdr3_nt: TGTGCCAGCTCGCCCCAGAGTACTAGCACAGATACGCAGTATTTT
v_call: TRBV11-2; d_call: TRBD2; j_call: TRBJ2-2; clone_size: once; cdr3_aa: CASSLDPLAGGRTGELFF; cdr3_nt: TGTGCCAGCAGCTTAGATCCCCTAGCGGGGGGGCGGACCGGGGAGCTGTTTTTT
v_call: TRBV7-2; d_call: TRBD1; j_call: TRBJ2-7; clone_size: .; cdr3_aa: CASSSRTGSYEQYF; cdr3_nt: TGTGCCAGCAGCTCCCGGACAGGGTCCTACGAGCAGTACTTC
v_call: TRBV14; d_call: TRBD1; j_call: TRBJ2-7; clone_size: .; cdr3_aa: CASSQGGWTGISYEQYF; cdr3_nt: TGTGCCAGCAGCCAAGGTGGTTGGACAGGGATCAGCTACGAGCAGTACTTC
v_call: TRBV28; d_call: .; j_call: TRBJ1-2; clone_size: .; cdr3_aa: CASYRIFDGYTF; cdr3_nt: TGTGCCAGCTACAGGATTTTCGATGGCTACACCTTC